These 19 T cell receptor beta chains share one sample of origin, sequenced in a study of T-cell memory formation after mild COVID-19. One entry per CDR3 protein, called by TCRdb with MiXCR from the 5' RACE reads. The sample contains 190,000 or so distinct CDR3 sequences, about a fifth of which appear only once. The sample comprised PBMCs or a T cell subset sorted from them (not recorded which). The receptors here all came from an adult woman who had mild COVID-19 (a few samples of this study predate the infection). Cell type and time point are not known.

The chain links TRBV5-1 to TRBJ2-2, with unresolved D. Between the trimmed V and J ends, which lost 0 bases and 6 bases, there was a span of 9 bases. There are 14 residues in the CDR3. Germline CDR1 is SGHRS and CDR2 is YFSETQ. CDR3 amino acids: CASSLERASGELFF. The DNA for the CDR3 is TGCGCCAGCAGCTTGGAACGGGCATCCGGGGAGCTGTTTTTT. The whole variable domain, remainder taken from reference TRBV5-1 and TRBJ2-2, is KAGVTQTPRYLIKTRGQQVTLSCSPISGHRSVSWYQQTPGQGLQFLFEYFSETQRNKGNFPGRFSGRQFSNSRSEMNVSTLELGDSALYLCASSLERASGELFFGEGSRLTVL.

This clonotype was observed a handful of times. The CDR3 coding sequence is TGTGCCAGCAGCCAAGTCGCTCTTCTAGCCAAAAACATTCAGTACTTC. This gives the protein CASSQVALLAKNIQYF. The rearrangement links TRBV3-1 to TRBJ2-4; D uncertain. Trimming left V 1 base short and J 0 bases short, with 10 bases between. Germline V gene data show CDR1 as LGHDT and CDR2 as YNNKEL (reference sequence). The CDR3 has 16 residues.

V is TRBV7-8 and J is TRBJ1-6; TRBD1 matches 9 bases. V was pared by 4 bases and J by 7 bases, with 2 bases of the junction left unmatched. The CDR3 runs to 14 residues. In germline, CDR1 is SGHVS, CDR2 FQNEAQ. CDR3 residues: CASSSDRGNSPLHF. The CDR3 coding sequence is TGTGCCAGCAGCTCGGACAGGGGAAATTCACCCCTCCACTTT.

This clonotype was recorded only once. This chain uses TRBV11-1 with TRBJ2-7; 7 bases align to TRBD1. J was trimmed by 7 bases and V by 5 bases; bases with no gene match: 11. This CDR3 has 14 residues. Germline-derived CDR1 and CDR2 are SGHAT and FQDESV (reference sequence). CDR3 DNA: TGTGCCAGCAGCCCCGATTCAGGGGGTCGGGAGCAGTACTTC. Translation: CASSPDSGGREQYF.

The gene calls are TRBV4-1 and TRBJ2-3; D not certain. The CDR3 sequence is 13 residues long. Trimming took 4 bases from V and 3 from J, leaving 8 bases between them. CDR1 and CDR2 from the germline V gene are MGHRA and YSYEKL. CDR3 loop: CASSRDATDTQYF. CDR3 sequence (DNA): TGCGCCAGCAGCCGGGATGCGACAGATACGCAGTATTTT.

This clonotype was recorded a few times. The chain links TRBV6-5 to TRBJ1-1; tentatively, D is TRBD1 (5 bases). This CDR3 is 15 amino acids long. Germline assignment: CDR1 MNHEY and CDR2 SVGAGI. V lost 0 bases and J lost 0, with 8 bases in between. CDR3 in DNA: TGTGCCAGCAGTTACTCGACAGTTATGAACACTGAAGCTTTCTTT. Its protein is CASSYSTVMNTEAFF.

This clonotype occurred a few times. The gene calls are TRBV11-2 and TRBJ2-3; a possible D gene is TRBD2 (6 bases). Trimming took off 6 bases at V and 2 bases at J, with 18 bases between the two ends. The CDR3 covers 16 residues. CDR1 is SGHAT, CDR2 FQNNGV, per germline. The CDR3 here is CASSVGDSGYTDTQYF. The CDR3 coding sequence is TGTGCCAGCAGTGTTGGGGACTCCGGCTACACAGATACGCAGTATTTT.

This chain links TRBV19 with TRBJ2-3; 11 bases fit TRBD2. Per germline, CDR1 LNHDA and CDR2 SQIVND (reference sequence). The CDR3 has 15 amino acids. Germline trimming cut 5 bases from V and 5 bases from J; bases unmatched to any gene: 6. CDR3 in amino acids: CASSPLAGVVDTQYF. CDR3 sequence (DNA): TGTGCCAGTAGTCCACTAGCGGGGGTTGTAGATACGCAGTATTTT.

This clonotype was seen once. The rearrangement links TRBV6-5 to TRBJ2-1; 13 bases are a match to TRBD2. The length of the CDR3 is 15 residues. V shed 6 bases and J 5 bases; nucleotides not matched to a gene: 4. Germline lookup yields CDR1 MNHEY and CDR2 SVGAGI. CDR3 bases: TGTGCCAGCAGCCAGACTAGCGGGAGGCACAATGAGCAGTTCTTC. Translated: CASSQTSGRHNEQFF.

This clonotype was seen more than once but under ten times. The J gene is TRBJ2-1, the V gene TRBV4-1, with 7 bases aligning to TRBD2. The CDR3 loop spans 15 amino acids. Germline CDR1 is MGHRA and CDR2 is YSYEKL. Trimming took 4 bases from V and 3 from J; bases not matched to a gene: 6. DNA of the CDR3: TGCGCCAGCAGCCTCCAGCGGGGCGGCTACAATGAGCAGTTCTTC. Its protein is CASSLQRGGYNEQFF.

This sequence joins TRBV27 and TRBJ1-2; TRBD1 agrees at 8 bases. V trimming: 4 bases; J trimming: 7 bases; junction bases outside the gene matches: 5. Looked up from germline, CDR1 is MNHEY and CDR2 is SMNVEV (reference sequence). The CDR3 is 13 residues long. In DNA, the CDR3 is TGTGCCAGCAGTTCGGGACAGGCAGCTGGCTACACCTTC. Translation gives CASSSGQAAGYTF.

This clonotype was counted once. V is TRBV6-5 and J is TRBJ1-4; D not certain. The germline V gene encodes CDR1 MNHEY and CDR2 SVGAGI. V was shortened by 0 bases and J by 5 bases, with 10 bases between the two germline ends. The CDR3 runs 15 residues. CDR3 region: CASSYSSSDNEKLFF. The CDR3 DNA sequence: TGTGCCAGCAGTTACTCCTCCAGTGACAATGAAAAACTGTTTTTT.

The chain recombines TRBV2 with TRBJ2-1, with TRBD1 as a possible D gene (5 bases). This CDR3 has 15 residues. Germline V CDR1 and CDR2: SNHLY, FYNNEI. V dropped 1 base and J dropped 0 bases, with 7 bases sitting between them. This CDR3 is CASSEGGRSYNEQFF. For the CDR3, the DNA is TGTGCCAGCAGTGAAGGGGGCCGCTCCTACAATGAGCAGTTCTTC.

The table lists this clonotype with a few counts. This rearrangement joins TRBV7-6 to TRBJ2-3; weak D call: TRBD1 (6 bases). V dropped 8 bases and J dropped 3 bases, with 21 bases sitting between them. The CDR3 length is 16 residues. The germline V gene has CDR1 SGHVS and CDR2 FNYEAQ. The CDR3 sequence: CASLLRSDRRTDTQYF. As DNA, the CDR3 is TGTGCCAGCCTGCTTAGATCTGACAGGCGGACAGATACGCAGTATTTT.

This chain connects TRBV5-1 to TRBJ2-1; tentative D call: TRBD1 (5 bases). Germline CDR1 reads SGHRS; CDR2 reads YFSETQ. This CDR3 contains 13 residues. The V gene lost 6 bases and the J gene lost 4 bases, with 11 bases spanning the gap. The CDR3 reads CASTPAGYNEQFF. CDR3 DNA: TGCGCCAGCACCCCCGCAGGGTACAATGAGCAGTTCTTC. Filled out from reference TRBV5-1 and TRBJ2-1, the complete variable domain reads KAGVTQTPRYLIKTRGQQVTLSCSPISGHRSVSWYQQTPGQGLQFLFEYFSETQRNKGNFPGRFSGRQFSNSRSEMNVSTLELGDSALYLCASTPAGYNEQFFGPGTRLTVL.

The J gene is TRBJ2-1, the V gene TRBV7-9, with 8 nucleotides matching TRBD2. The CDR3 totals 13 residues. Losses at the gene ends were 3 bases for V and 9 bases for J; bases not matched to a gene: 4. CDR1 and CDR2 from the germline V gene are SEHNR and FQNEAQ (reference sequence). The CDR3 DNA follows: TGTGCCAGCAGCTTCCCTAGCGGGTCTGAGCAGTTCTTC. This encodes CASSFPSGSEQFF. The full variable domain, completed using reference TRBV7-9 and TRBJ2-1, is DTGVSQNPRHKITKRGQNVTFRCDPISEHNRLYWYRQTLGQGPEFLTYFQNEAQLEKSRLLSDRFSAERPKGSFSTLEIQRTEQGDSAMYLCASSFPSGSEQFFGPGTRLTVL.

This rearrangement joins TRBV30 to TRBJ1-5; D may be TRBD1 (5 bases). V dropped 5 bases and J dropped 5 bases, with 10 bases sitting between them. Germline values: CDR1 GTSNPN, CDR2 SVGIG (reference sequence). CDR3 length: 12 amino acids. The chain's CDR3 is CAWQGEDQPQHF. The DNA of the CDR3 is TGTGCCTGGCAGGGCGAGGATCAGCCCCAGCATTTT.

In its sample, this clonotype is medium-sized. CDR3 residues: CASSQPGQGSYEQYF. DNA for the CDR3: TGTGCCAGCAGCCAACCGGGACAGGGGTCCTACGAGCAGTACTTC. The chain has TRBV3-1 and TRBJ2-7; TRBD1 aligns across 10 bases. With V trimmed by 2 bases and J by 1 base, 2 bases remained unmatched. The CDR3 is 15 residues long. The germline CDR1 and CDR2 sequences are LGHDT and YNNKEL (reference sequence).

This chain uses TRBV6-2 or TRBV6-3 with TRBJ2-3, with 9 positions matching TRBD2. This CDR3 spans 15 amino acids. Germline V gene data show CDR1 as MNHEY and CDR2 as SVGEGT. The V and J ends lost 2 bases and 4 bases, in that order; junction bases with no gene match: 4. The CDR3 region is CASSYGGGAADTQYF. DNA of the CDR3: TGTGCCAGCAGTTACGGCGGGGGGGCCGCAGATACGCAGTATTTT.